These 14 T cell receptor beta chains share one sample of origin, sequenced in a study of shared clonotypes between healthy human individuals. This table comes from immunoSEQ multiplex PCR, and its TCRdb copy is limited to in-frame clones, with some not included. The table includes over 1.4 million clones, roughly 97% detected once. Input material: naive CD4+ T cells sorted from blood. Subset denoted: CD45RA+ positively selected. Source of these receptors: a man aged 30 to 45 in good health.

The CDR3 DNA is TGTGCCAGCGGACAGGCTGGACTAGCGGGGGAGCAGTACTTC. This gives the protein CASGQAGLAGEQYF. The rearrangement joins TRBV14 to TRBJ2-7; 12 positions match TRBD2. The CDR3 covers 14 residues. V dropped 8 bases and J dropped 7; count of bases not matched to a gene: 9. The germline V gene has CDR1 SGHDN and CDR2 FVKESK.

The DNA for the CDR3 is TGTGCCAGCAGCTACCTAGGGACAGGGAGGCACGAGCAGTACTTC. It encodes CASSYLGTGRHEQYF. The genes are TRBV11-2 and TRBJ2-7, with TRBD1 identical over 9 bases. The junction had 9 bases not matched to a gene; V was cut back by 4 bases and J by 5 bases. The CDR3 has 15 amino acids. The germline V gene has CDR1 SGHAT and CDR2 FQNNGV.

The chain joins TRBV5-1 to TRBJ1-1; tentative D call: TRBD1 (5 bases). The CDR3 is made up of 15 amino acids. Between the trimmed V and J ends, which lost 1 base and 1 base, there was a span of 11 bases. Germline V gene sequence: CDR1 SGHRS, CDR2 YFSETQ. This chain's CDR3 is CASSLFPGTNTEAFF. CDR3 bases: TGCGCCAGCAGCTTGTTTCCAGGGACGAACACTGAAGCTTTCTTT. Full variable domain (rest looked up from reference TRBV5-1 and TRBJ1-1): KAGVTQTPRYLIKTRGQQVTLSCSPISGHRSVSWYQQTPGQGLQFLFEYFSETQRNKGNFPGRFSGRQFSNSRSEMNVSTLELGDSALYLCASSLFPGTNTEAFFGQGTRLTVV.

This chain joins TRBV29-1 and TRBJ1-4; TRBD1 might be the D (6 bases). In germline, CDR1 is SQVTM, CDR2 ANQGSEA. The CDR3 runs 14 residues. Deletions cut 4 bases from V and 7 bases from J, with 16 bases between. The CDR3 region is CSVGDTGEGEKLFF. The CDR3 DNA reads TGCAGCGTTGGGGACACCGGGGAAGGTGAAAAACTGTTTTTT.

The CDR3 DNA sequence: TGTGCCAGTAGTAGCAAAACCCAGGGGGTTGCTCAGCCCCAGCATTTT. As protein: CASSSKTQGVAQPQHF. V and J are TRBV19 and TRBJ1-5; 7 nucleotides agree with TRBD1. Per the germline V gene, CDR1 is LNHDA and CDR2 is SQIVND (reference sequence). V lost 4 bases and J lost 6; bases outside the gene matches: 12. The CDR3 loop spans 16 amino acids.

This chain uses TRBV25-1 with TRBJ1-1; tentatively, D is TRBD1 (5 bases). This CDR3 is built from 14 residues. Germline values: CDR1 MGHDK, CDR2 SYGVNS. The V gene lost 6 bases and the J gene lost 0 bases, with 11 bases spanning the gap. CDR3 sequence: CASRAQGMNTEAFF. Here the CDR3 DNA reads TGTGCCAGCAGAGCCCAGGGAATGAACACTGAAGCTTTCTTT.

The gene calls are TRBV9 and TRBJ2-1; 9 nucleotides match TRBD2. The CDR3 has 19 residues. V was clipped by 0 bases and J by 7 bases; unmatched bases: 17. Germline V gene sequence: CDR1 SGDLS, CDR2 YYNGEE. CDR3 residues: CASSVVSQRGALGLNEQFF. As DNA, the CDR3 is TGTGCCAGCAGCGTAGTTAGCCAGCGGGGGGCCTTAGGGCTTAATGAGCAGTTCTTC.

This chain connects TRBV2 to TRBJ2-1; 14 bases map to TRBD2. The J segment lost 8 bases and the V segment lost 5 bases, leaving 8 bases of the junction unmatched. The CDR3 is 16 amino acids. In germline, CDR1 is SNHLY, CDR2 FYNNEI. This CDR3 is CASSPRGLAGVHEQFF. CDR3 DNA: TGTGCCAGCAGTCCACGGGGACTAGCGGGAGTCCATGAGCAGTTCTTC.

The V and J genes are TRBV28 and TRBJ1-1, with a possible D match to TRBD1 (5 bases). Germline CDR1 MDHEN, CDR2 SYDVKM. The V end was cut by 3 bases, the J end by 0 bases, with 14 bases between. The CDR3 is 16 residues long. The CDR3 nucleotides read TGTGCCAGCAGTTTCGGGCAGGGTTTGATGAACACTGAAGCTTTCTTT. As protein: CASSFGQGLMNTEAFF.

The chain couples TRBV28 to TRBJ1-1; no definite D call. Germline V gene data show CDR1 as MDHEN and CDR2 as SYDVKM. Trimming shortened V by 8 bases and J by 4 bases, and 11 bases separated the two germline ends. This CDR3 is built from 12 residues. The CDR3 region has the DNA TGTGCCAGCGTTTCTATCGGCACTGAAGCTTTCTTT. Its translation: CASVSIGTEAFF.

V is TRBV6-6 and J is TRBJ1-2; D gene unclear. The germline CDR1 and CDR2 sequences are MNHNY and SVGAGI (reference sequence). The CDR3 runs 15 residues. V lost 2 bases and J 3 bases, leaving 13 bases between the germline ends. CDR3 residues: CASSYEAPGDYGYTF. CDR3 in DNA: TGTGCCAGCAGTTACGAGGCTCCTGGGGACTATGGCTACACCTTC.

The genes are TRBV15 and TRBJ2-7, with D perhaps TRBD1 (5 bases). V dropped 0 bases and J dropped 7 bases, with 13 bases sitting between them. Germline-derived CDR1 and CDR2 are LNHNV and YYDKDF (reference sequence). There are 14 residues in the CDR3. DNA of the CDR3: TGTGCCACCAGCAGAGATCTTTTGGGGCGGGAGCAGTACTTC. Its translation is CATSRDLLGREQYF. Full variable domain (missing parts from reference TRBV15 and TRBJ2-7): DAMVIQNPRYQVTQFGKPVTLSCSQTLNHNVMYWYQQKSSQAPKLLFHYYDKDFNNEADTPDNFQSRRPNTSFCFLDIRSPGLGDTAMYLCATSRDLLGREQYFGPGTRLTVT.

The chain couples TRBV23-1 to TRBJ2-6; weak D call: TRBD2 (6 bases). TRBV23-1 is marked as an open reading frame, function uncertain. The V gene lost 2 bases and the J gene lost 0 bases, with 14 bases spanning the gap. CDR3 length equals 18 residues. The CDR3: CASSQGAGTLSGANVLTF. In DNA form, the CDR3 reads TGCGCCAGCAGTCAAGGGGCCGGGACTCTCTCTGGGGCCAACGTCCTGACTTTC.

The V and J genes are TRBV5-6 and TRBJ2-7; TRBD2 might be the D (5 bases). Between the trimmed V and J ends, which lost 4 bases and 2 bases, there was a span of 16 bases. The CDR3 consists of 15 residues. CDR1 SGHDT and CDR2 YYEEEE come from the germline V gene. The CDR3 sequence is CASSRGANRPYEQYF. The CDR3, as DNA: TGTGCCAGCAGCCGGGGAGCAAACCGGCCCTACGAGCAGTACTTC.